The 8 T cell receptor beta chains below were found in one sample sequenced in a study of cytomegalovirus exposure and HLA in healthy donors. 13 Jbeta primers and 60 Vbeta primers were used for the PCR. This table comes from immunoSEQ multiplex PCR, and its TCRdb copy is limited to in-frame clones, with some not included. The sample shows about 100,000 clones, around 80% of them seen only once. The sample comprised PBMCs. These TCRs come from a female donor in good health and CMV-seropositive.

The chain has TRBV5-4 and TRBJ2-2, with D perhaps matching TRBD2 (5 bases). The CDR3 runs to 15 residues. V was cut by 1 base and J by 1 base, with 8 bases left in between. Germline CDR1 reads SGHNT; CDR2 reads YYREEE (reference sequence). CDR3 amino acids: CASSLREMNTGELFF. The CDR3 DNA is TGTGCCAGCAGCTTGAGGGAGATGAACACCGGGGAGCTGTTTTTT. The whole variable domain, remainder taken from reference TRBV5-4 and TRBJ2-2, is ETGVTQSPTHLIKTRGQQVTLRCSSQSGHNTVSWYQQALGQGPQFIFQYYREEENGRGNFPPRFSGLQFPNYSSELNVNALELDDSALYLCASSLREMNTGELFFGEGSRLTVL.

The J gene is TRBJ1-4, the V gene TRBV5-1; D ambiguous. Trimming took 4 bases from V and 5 from J, leaving 12 bases between them. This CDR3 region has 14 residues. The germline V gene has CDR1 SGHRS and CDR2 YFSETQ. DNA for the CDR3: TGCGCCAGCAGCCCAGGATCGGGGAATGAAAAACTGTTTTTT. Translated, it gives CASSPGSGNEKLFF.

The chain is built from TRBV5-4 and TRBJ2-3, with D possibly TRBD2 on 5 matching bases. This CDR3 contains 16 residues. CDR1 and CDR2 (germline): SGHNT, YYREEE (reference sequence). Trimming removed 4 bases at V and 0 bases at J, with 15 bases between. In nucleotides, the CDR3 is TGTGCCAGCAGCCCACTCCAGCGGACTAGCACAGATACGCAGTATTTT. It yields the protein CASSPLQRTSTDTQYF.

The rearrangement uses TRBV5-5 and TRBJ2-2; 8 positions match TRBD2. The CDR3 consists of 15 residues. Germline V gene lookup returns CDR1 SGHKS and CDR2 YYEKEE (reference sequence). Trimming took 7 bases from V and 6 from J; bases not matched to a gene: 11. The CDR3 nucleotides read TGTGCCAGCGTCAATCGGGCGGGAGGATCCGGGGAGCTGTTTTTT. This sequence encodes CASVNRAGGSGELFF.

The V and J genes are TRBV9 and TRBJ2-1; 9 nucleotides agree with TRBD2. The CDR3 is 15 residues long. Germline V gene lookup returns CDR1 SGDLS and CDR2 YYNGEE. Trimming removed 0 bases from V and 4 bases from J; junction bases left unmatched: 2. The CDR3 protein is CASSVGLAEYNEQFF. The DNA of the CDR3 is TGTGCCAGCAGCGTAGGACTAGCGGAGTACAATGAGCAGTTCTTC.

The V call is TRBV6-6, the J call TRBJ1-3; D uncertain. Germline CDR1 and CDR2: MNHNY and SVGAGI (reference sequence). This CDR3 is 16 amino acids long. The ends were cut back, 5 bases at V and 3 bases at J, with 17 bases in the middle. The CDR3 region is CASSAQLGKFGNTIYF. The CDR3 DNA follows: TGTGCCAGCAGTGCTCAACTAGGGAAATTTGGAAACACCATATATTTT.

This rearrangement joins TRBV10-3 to TRBJ2-7; TRBD1 matches at 12 bases. J was trimmed by 6 bases and V by 2 bases; bases with no gene match: 8. CDR1 is ENHRY, CDR2 SYGVKD, per germline. CDR3 size: 16 residues. The CDR3 protein is CAISEARDRGRGEQYF. CDR3 nucleotides: TGTGCCATCAGTGAGGCAAGGGACAGGGGGCGCGGCGAGCAGTACTTC.

The V call is TRBV5-6, the J call TRBJ2-5; 9 bases map to TRBD2. The CDR3 has 15 residues. Per germline, CDR1 SGHDT and CDR2 YYEEEE. V shed 5 bases, J shed 5 bases, and the junction held 10 bases outside the gene matches. CDR3 coding DNA: TGTGCCAGCAGGTCAAGGGGACTAGCTGTGGAGACCCAGTACTTC. This translates into CASRSRGLAVETQYF.